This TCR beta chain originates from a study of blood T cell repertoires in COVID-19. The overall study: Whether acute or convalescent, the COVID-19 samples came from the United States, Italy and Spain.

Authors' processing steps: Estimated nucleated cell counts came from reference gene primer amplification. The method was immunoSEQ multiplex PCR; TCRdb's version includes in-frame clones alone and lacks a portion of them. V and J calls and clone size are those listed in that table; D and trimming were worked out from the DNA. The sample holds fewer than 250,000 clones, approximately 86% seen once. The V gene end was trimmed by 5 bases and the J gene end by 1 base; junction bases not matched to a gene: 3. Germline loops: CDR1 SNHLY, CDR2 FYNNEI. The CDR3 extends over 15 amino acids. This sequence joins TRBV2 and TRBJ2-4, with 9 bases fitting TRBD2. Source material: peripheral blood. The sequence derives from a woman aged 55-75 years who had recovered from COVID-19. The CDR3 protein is CASSLAGVAKNIQYF. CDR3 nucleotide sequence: TGTGCCAGCAGTTTAGCGGGGGTGGCCAAAAACATTCAGTACTTC.